This T cell receptor beta chain emerged from a study of a mutant IDH1 vaccine in newly diagnosed glioma (TCRdb year 2021). Context from the whole study: The roughly 33 treated patients were approximately 62% male and about 40% female, with a mean age of about 38 years. Before enrollment, patients had received standard therapy of radiotherapy alone, temozolomide alone, or radiochemotherapy with temozolomide; most received the combination. Peripheral blood was drawn at six visits: V03 (baseline), V05, V07, V10, V12 and V13. For exploratory analyses, longitudinal TCRB deep sequencing was carried out in around 24 treated patients wherever samples were available.

Study-level results and caveats: The authors stated that sample limitations prevented analyses of patient blood samples from being reproduced. Pseudoprogression appeared unrelated to alterations in the top peripheral T cell clonotypes detected by TCRB sequencing. Selection of PBMC samples for TCRB deep sequencing was based on availability. Across multiple MHC alleles, vaccine-induced immune responses were seen in just over 90% of patients.

Spanning cysteine to phenylalanine, the CDR3 consists of 15 amino acids. CDR3 DNA is the only sequence kept; it has 45 bases, read in frame from the first base. Taken from the germline V gene, the CDR1 and CDR2 loops are LGHNA and YNFKEQ. V trim: 5 bases; J trim: 3 bases; unmatched bases: 5. Concerning this clone itself: This receptor's antigen is unknown. There are no base qualities to consult, and no much larger clone falls within one base.

This specimen's time point label, per the study, means: baseline, week 1 (first vaccination visit). The treatment or condition label corresponds to: pre-vaccination baseline after standard-of-care therapy. The donors had newly diagnosed IDH1-mutant astrocytomas of WHO grade 3 or 4 that showed loss of nuclear ATRX. The samples were drawn from NOA16, a multicentre, single-arm, open-label phase I trial in Germany that tested a mutant IDH1 peptide vaccine in humans for the first time. Blood drawn at visit V03 was used as the baseline sample for immunogenicity testing. The DNeasy Blood and Tissue Kit was used to extract genomic DNA from EDTA blood for TCRB sequencing. Library prep was done by the immunoSEQ multiplex PCR assay. The hsTCRB Kit was used according to the manufacturer's protocol to amplify rearranged TCR beta chain sequences. Sequencing of TCRB libraries was carried out on an Illumina MiSeq. The authors' analysis ran thus. The kit vendor's proprietary platform handled demultiplexing, trimming and gene mapping. This is the immuneACCESS table as TCRdb keeps it, with only in-frame sequences that have V and J called. A part of the clones is gone; compared with another copy, unresolved V genes explain less than half, and the rest is unexplained. The D gene and trimming were derived from the DNA, and the V and J assignments and clone size from that table. This sample has around 100,000 clones in its table, and around 80% of those were observed once. The ten top clones hold nearly 5.5% of the sample.

The chain is encoded by TRBV4-2 joined to TRBJ2-1, with 9 bases in between that match TRBD1. The clonotype was recovered from a man aged 40-55 years with glioma. Some clones in this sample may be carry-over from other donors' samples. The sample was PBMCs, taken from a glioma patient treated with radiotherapy, temozolomide or both. CDR3 loop: CASSSRDRVYNEQFF. The DNA sequence follows: TGTGCCAGCAGCTCCCGGGACAGGGTCTACAATGAGCAGTTCTTC.